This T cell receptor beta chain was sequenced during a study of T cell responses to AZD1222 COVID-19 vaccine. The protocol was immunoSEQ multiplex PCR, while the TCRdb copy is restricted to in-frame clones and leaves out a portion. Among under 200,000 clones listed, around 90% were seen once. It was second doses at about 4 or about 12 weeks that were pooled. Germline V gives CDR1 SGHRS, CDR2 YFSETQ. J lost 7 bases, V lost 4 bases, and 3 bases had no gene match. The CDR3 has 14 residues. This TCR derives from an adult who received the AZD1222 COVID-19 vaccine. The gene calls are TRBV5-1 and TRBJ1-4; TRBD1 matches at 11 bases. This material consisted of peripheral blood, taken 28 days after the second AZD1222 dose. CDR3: CASSRGTGGEKLFF. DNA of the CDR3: TGCGCCAGCAGCCGAGGGACAGGGGGTGAAAAACTGTTTTTT.